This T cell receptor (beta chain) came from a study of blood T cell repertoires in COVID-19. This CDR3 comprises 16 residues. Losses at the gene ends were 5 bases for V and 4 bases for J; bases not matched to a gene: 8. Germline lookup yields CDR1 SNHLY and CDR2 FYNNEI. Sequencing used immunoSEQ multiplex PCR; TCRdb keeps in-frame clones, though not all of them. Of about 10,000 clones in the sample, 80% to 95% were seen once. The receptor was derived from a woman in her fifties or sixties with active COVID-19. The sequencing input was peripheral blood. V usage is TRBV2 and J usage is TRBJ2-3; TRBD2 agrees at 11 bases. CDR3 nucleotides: TGTGCCAGCAGTAAAACTAGCGGGAGTAGGGCAGATACGCAGTATTTT. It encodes CASSKTSGSRADTQYF.